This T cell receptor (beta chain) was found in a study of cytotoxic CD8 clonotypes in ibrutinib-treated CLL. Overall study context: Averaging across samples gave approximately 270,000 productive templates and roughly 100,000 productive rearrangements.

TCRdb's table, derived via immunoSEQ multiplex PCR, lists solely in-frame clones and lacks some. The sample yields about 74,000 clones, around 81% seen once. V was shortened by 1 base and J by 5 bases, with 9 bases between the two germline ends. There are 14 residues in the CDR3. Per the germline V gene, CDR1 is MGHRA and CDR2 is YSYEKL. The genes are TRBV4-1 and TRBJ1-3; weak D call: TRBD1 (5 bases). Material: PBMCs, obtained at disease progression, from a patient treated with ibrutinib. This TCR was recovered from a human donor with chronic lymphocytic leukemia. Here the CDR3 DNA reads TGCGCCAGCAGCCAAGTCGACAGCAGAAACACCATATATTTT. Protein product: CASSQVDSRNTIYF.